The present TCR beta chain was sequenced within a study of blood T cell repertoires in COVID-19. Across the study: Researchers got acute and convalescent COVID-19 samples from the United States, Italy and Spain.

The authors' processing: Amplifying reference gene primers gave estimates of nucleated cell counts. Profiling relied on immunoSEQ multiplex PCR, and the TCRdb table lists in-frame clones only, not all of them. The DNA gave D and trimming, while V, J and clone size come from that table. Of approximately 310,000 clones listed, about nine tenths are singletons. V gave up 4 bases and J gave up 5 bases; unmatched junction bases: 6. Germline loops: CDR1 SGDLS, CDR2 YYNGEE. The CDR3 consists of 16 residues. The V and J genes are TRBV9 and TRBJ2-1, with 13 bases aligning to TRBD2. Input material: peripheral blood. The source of this sequence is a man between 50 and 59 years old with active or convalescent COVID-19. The chain's CDR3 is CASSPRTSGGHNEQFF. CDR3 sequence (DNA): TGTGCCAGCAGCCCAAGGACTAGCGGGGGCCACAATGAGCAGTTCTTC.